This section outlines one T cell receptor (beta chain) sequence together with its context. CDR3 size: 15 residues. Donors counted as nominally healthy when sampled, yet unrecorded immune exposures were likely. 60 Vbeta and 13 Jbeta primers were used in PCR. Here immunoSEQ multiplex PCR was the method, and the copy in TCRdb shows in-frame clones only, minus some. Of 210,000 or so clones in the sample, 83% were seen once. This entry comes from a study of cytomegalovirus exposure and HLA in healthy donors. The specimen was PBMCs. The chain couples TRBV21-1 to TRBJ2-7; the DNA was not used to check the table's D call, TRBD2. TRBV21-1 is a documented pseudogene. This TCR was recovered from a girl between 10 and 17 years old in good health and CMV-seronegative. CDR3 DNA sequence: TGTGCCAGCAGCCTAAACGTCGGTAACTCCTACGAGCAGTACTTC. Its protein product is CASSLNVGNSYEQYF.